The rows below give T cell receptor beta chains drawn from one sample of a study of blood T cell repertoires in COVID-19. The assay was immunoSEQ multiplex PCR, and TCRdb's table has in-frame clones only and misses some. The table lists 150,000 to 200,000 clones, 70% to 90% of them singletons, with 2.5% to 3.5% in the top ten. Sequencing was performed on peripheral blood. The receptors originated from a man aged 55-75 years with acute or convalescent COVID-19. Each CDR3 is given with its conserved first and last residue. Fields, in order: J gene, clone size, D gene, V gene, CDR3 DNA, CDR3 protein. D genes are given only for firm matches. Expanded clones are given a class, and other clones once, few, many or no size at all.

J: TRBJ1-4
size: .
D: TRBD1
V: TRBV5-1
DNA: TGCGCCAGCAGTCCGGACAGGGCGGGAACTAATGAAAAACTGTTTTTT
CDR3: CASSPDRAGTNEKLFF

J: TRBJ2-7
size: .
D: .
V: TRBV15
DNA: TGTGCCACCAGCAGAGAGGCGGGAACACCCTACGAGCAGTACTTC
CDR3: CATSREAGTPYEQYF

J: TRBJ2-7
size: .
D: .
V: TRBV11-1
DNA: TGTGCCAGCAGCAGACAGGCCTACGAGCAGTACTTC
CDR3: CASSRQAYEQYF

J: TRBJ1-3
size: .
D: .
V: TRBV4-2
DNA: TGTGCCAGCAGCCAAGAGTACAGGAAATTCTCTGGAAACACCATATATTTT
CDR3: CASSQEYRKFSGNTIYF

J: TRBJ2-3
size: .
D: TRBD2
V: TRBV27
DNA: TGTGCCACCAACCGACTAGCGGGAGACCTAGATACGCAGTATTTT
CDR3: CATNRLAGDLDTQYF

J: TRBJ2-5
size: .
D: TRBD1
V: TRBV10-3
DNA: TGTGCCATCAGCCGGACAGGGGGCGGAGGAGAGACCCAGTACTTC
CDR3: CAISRTGGGGETQYF

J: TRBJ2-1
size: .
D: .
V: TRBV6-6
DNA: TGTGCCAGCAGTTACCAAGGCAGGGGCGCGGATGAGCAGTTCTTC
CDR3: CASSYQGRGADEQFF

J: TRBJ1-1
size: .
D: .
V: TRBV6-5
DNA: TGTGCCACGAGGCTAAACCGGGGGACTGAAGCTTTCTTT
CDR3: CATRLNRGTEAFF

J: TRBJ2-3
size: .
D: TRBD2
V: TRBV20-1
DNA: TGCAGTGCTAGTACTAGCGGGATTACAGATACGCAGTATTTT
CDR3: CSASTSGITDTQYF

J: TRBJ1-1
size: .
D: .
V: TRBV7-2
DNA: TGTGCCAGCAGAAGGGGGAGGGACACTGAAGCTTTCTTT
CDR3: CASRRGRDTEAFF

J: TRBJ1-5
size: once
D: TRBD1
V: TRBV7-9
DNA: TGTGCCAGCAGCTTAGTGCAGGGGGCGGGTAGCAATCAGCCCCAGCATTTT
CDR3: CASSLVQGAGSNQPQHF

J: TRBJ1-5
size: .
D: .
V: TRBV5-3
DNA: TGTGCCAGAAGCTTGGGGAGGGTCGGCGATCAGCCCCAGCATTTT
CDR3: CARSLGRVGDQPQHF

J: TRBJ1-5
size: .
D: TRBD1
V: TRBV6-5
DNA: TGTGCCAGCAGTTCATCCGGGACAGAAATTCGTTTGACCCAGCATTTT
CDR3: CASSSSGTEIRLTQHF

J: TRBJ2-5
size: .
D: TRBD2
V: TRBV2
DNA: TGTGCCAGCCTTGCTAGCGGGAGCGTTCGGACCCAGTACTTC
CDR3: CASLASGSVRTQYF

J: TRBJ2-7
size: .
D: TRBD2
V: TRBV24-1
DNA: TGTGCCACCAGTGGGGGTAGCGGGTTAACCTACGAGCAGTACTTC
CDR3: CATSGGSGLTYEQYF

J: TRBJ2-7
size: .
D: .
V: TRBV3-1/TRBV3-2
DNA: TGTGCCAGCAGCCGAGGGCTCTCCTACGAGCAGTACTTC
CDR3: CASSRGLSYEQYF

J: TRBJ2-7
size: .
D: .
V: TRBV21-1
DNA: TGTGCCAGCCGCTCCGGGAGTTACGAGCAGTACTTC
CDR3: CASRSGSYEQYF

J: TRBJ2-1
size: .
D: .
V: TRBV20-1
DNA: TGCAGTGCTATCCGGGGGGAGCAGTTCTTC
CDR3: CSAIRGEQFF

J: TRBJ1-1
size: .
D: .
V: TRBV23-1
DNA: TGCGCCAGCAGTCGGACTACGGGGGGCACTGAAGCTTTCTTT
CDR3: CASSRTTGGTEAFF

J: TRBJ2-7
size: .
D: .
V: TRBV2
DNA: TGTGCCAGCAGTGAGAGAGGAGCGGCCTACGAGCAGTACTTC
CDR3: CASSERGAAYEQYF

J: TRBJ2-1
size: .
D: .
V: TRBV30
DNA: TGTGCCTGGAGGCGGGATTACAATGAGCAGTTCTTC
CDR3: CAWRRDYNEQFF

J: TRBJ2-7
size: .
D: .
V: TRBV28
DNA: TGTGCCAGCAAGCCGGGCGGGGCGGGGTACTACGAGCAGTACTTC
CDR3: CASKPGGAGYYEQYF

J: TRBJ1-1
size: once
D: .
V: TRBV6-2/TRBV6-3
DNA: TGTGCCAGCAGTTACTCGGCGGGGAACACTGAAGCTTTCTTT
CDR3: CASSYSAGNTEAFF

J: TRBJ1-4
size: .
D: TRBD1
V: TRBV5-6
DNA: TGTGCCAGCAGCTGGGAGGGGGACAGGGGTGAAAAACTGTTTTTT
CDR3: CASSWEGDRGEKLFF

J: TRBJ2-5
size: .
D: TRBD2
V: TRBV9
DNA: TGTGCCAGCAGCCCTCTAGTGGGACTAGCGGGAGAGACCCAGTACTTC
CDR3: CASSPLVGLAGETQYF

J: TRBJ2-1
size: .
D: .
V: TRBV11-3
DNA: TGTGCCAGCAGCTATAACAGGAGATCCTACAATGAGCAGTTCTTC
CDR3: CASSYNRRSYNEQFF

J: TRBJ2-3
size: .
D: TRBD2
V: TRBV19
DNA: TGTGCCAGTAGCATCCGGACTAGCGGGAGTAAAGATACGCAGTATTTT
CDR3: CASSIRTSGSKDTQYF

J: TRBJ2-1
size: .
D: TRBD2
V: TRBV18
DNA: TGTGCCAGCTCACCTGGCCGGACTAGCGGCCACAATGAGCAGTTCTTC
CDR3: CASSPGRTSGHNEQFF

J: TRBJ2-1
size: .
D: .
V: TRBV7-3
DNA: TGTGCCAGCAGCCCGGCCGGGTACAATGAGCAGTTCTTC
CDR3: CASSPAGYNEQFF

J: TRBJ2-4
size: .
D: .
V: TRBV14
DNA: TGTGCCAGCAGCCAAGTAAGGACTACGGACATTCAGTACTTC
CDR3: CASSQVRTTDIQYF

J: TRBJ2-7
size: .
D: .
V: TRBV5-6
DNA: TGTGCCAGCAGCTGGAGCTCTTACGAGCAGTACTTC
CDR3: CASSWSSYEQYF

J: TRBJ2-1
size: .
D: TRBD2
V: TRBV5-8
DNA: TGTGCCAGCAGCTCCCGTAGCGGGATGAACCGCTACAATGAGCAGTTCTTC
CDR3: CASSSRSGMNRYNEQFF

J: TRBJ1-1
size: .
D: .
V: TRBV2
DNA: TGTGCCAGCAGTCAGGACATGCAGAACACTGAAGCTTTCTTT
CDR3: CASSQDMQNTEAFF

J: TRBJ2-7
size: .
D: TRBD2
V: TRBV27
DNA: TGTGCCAGCAGTACTAGCGGGGGTTACGAGCAGTACTTC
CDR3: CASSTSGGYEQYF

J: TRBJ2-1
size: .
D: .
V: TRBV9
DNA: TGTGCCAGCAGCGTAGCTACGGGGGAAAACAATGAGCAGTTCTTC
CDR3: CASSVATGENNEQFF

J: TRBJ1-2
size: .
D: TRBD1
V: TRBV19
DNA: TGTGCCAGTAGAGAGGGGGCAGCGGACTATGGCCACACCTTC
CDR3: CASREGAADYGHTF

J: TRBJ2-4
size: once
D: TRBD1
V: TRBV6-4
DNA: TGTGCCAGCAGACACAGGGGAACCAAAAACATTCAGTACTTC
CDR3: CASRHRGTKNIQYF

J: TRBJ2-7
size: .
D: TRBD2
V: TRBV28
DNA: TGTGCCAGCAGTCGCTCCGGGACTAGAATTGTCGAGCAGTACTTC
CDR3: CASSRSGTRIVEQYF

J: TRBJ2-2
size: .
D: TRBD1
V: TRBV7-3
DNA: TGTGCCAGCAGCTGGGACAGGGGCACCGGGGAGCTGTTTTTT
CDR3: CASSWDRGTGELFF

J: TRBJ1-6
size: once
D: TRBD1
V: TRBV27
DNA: TGTGCCAGCCGACAGGGGAGGAATTCACCCCTCCACTTT
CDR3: CASRQGRNSPLHF

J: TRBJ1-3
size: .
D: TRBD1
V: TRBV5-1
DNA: TGCGCCAGCAGCTCCGGGACAGGTACCTCTGGAAACACCATATATTTT
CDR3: CASSSGTGTSGNTIYF

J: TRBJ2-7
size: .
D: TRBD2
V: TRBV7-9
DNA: TGTGCCAGCAGCTTAAGTACCGGGAGGGAATACGAGCAGTACTTC
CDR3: CASSLSTGREYEQYF

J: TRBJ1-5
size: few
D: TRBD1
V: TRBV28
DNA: TGTGCCAGCAGTTCAACAGGGGGCAATCAGCCCCAGCATTTT
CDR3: CASSSTGGNQPQHF

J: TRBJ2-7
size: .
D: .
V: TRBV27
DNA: TGTGCCAGCAGCTCAGGGACTTCTACGGGGAAGCAGTACTTC
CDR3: CASSSGTSTGKQYF

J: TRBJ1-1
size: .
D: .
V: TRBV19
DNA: TGTGCCAGTAGTTTAACAGGGAACACTGAAGCTTTCTTT
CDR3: CASSLTGNTEAFF

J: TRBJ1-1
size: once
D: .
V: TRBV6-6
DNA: TGTGCCAGCAGTTACGGCGCAGGGAACACTGAAGCTTTCTTT
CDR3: CASSYGAGNTEAFF

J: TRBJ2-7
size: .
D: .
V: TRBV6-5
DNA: TGTGCCAGCAGTTACGCCCCTCGGGAAGCCTACGAGCAGTACTTC
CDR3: CASSYAPREAYEQYF

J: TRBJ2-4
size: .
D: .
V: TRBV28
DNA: TGTGCCAGCAAGCCCGGGGGTGTAGCCAAAAACATTCAGTACTTC
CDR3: CASKPGGVAKNIQYF

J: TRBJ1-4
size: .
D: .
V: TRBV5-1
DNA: TGCGCCAGTCGAACCGGGACAATCGGTGAAAAACTGTTTTTT
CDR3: CASRTGTIGEKLFF

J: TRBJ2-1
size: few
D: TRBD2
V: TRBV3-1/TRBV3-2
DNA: TGTGCCAGCAGCCCGCAGACTAGCGCCGGACCCCACAATGAGCAGTTCTTC
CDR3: CASSPQTSAGPHNEQFF